The T cell receptor (beta chain) described here comes from a study of T cell repertoires in cytomegalovirus infection. A word on this clonotype: The antigen remains undetermined.

TCRdb independently ran MiXCR on the reads; one entry per CDR3 protein. The sample includes about a million distinct CDR3 sequences, more than 25% seen only once; the top ten take more than 13%. This receptor was identified in a human donor in good health (CMV status not recorded). Some clones in this sample may be carry-over from other donors' samples. Source: cultured CD8+ T cells from PBMCs, taken from culture after CMV antigen stimulation.

CDR3 residues: CASSLTPNSYEQYF. DNA for the CDR3: TGTGCCAGCAGTTTAACACCGAACAGCTACGAGCAGTACTTC. This chain links TRBV12-3 or TRBV12-4 with TRBJ2-7; D is uncertain. This CDR3 is built from 14 residues. V was clipped by 2 bases and J by 3 bases, with 11 bases between them.